Below, 24 T cell receptor beta chains from the same sample are listed, as sequenced in a study of T cell changes during pregnancy in multiple sclerosis (dated by TCRdb to about 2019). Libraries were made using the immunoSEQ multiplex PCR assay. TCRdb obtained this table from immuneACCESS and retained in-frame rearrangements with V and J assigned. These tables miss some clones; where compared with another copy, unresolved V genes account for less than half of the shortfall, and the remainder is unexplained. Within this sample are about 47,000 clones, with roughly 89% of them counted one time only. The top ten hold less than 2% of the sample. The source was peripheral blood, collected in the first trimester of pregnancy. The source is a female donor with multiple sclerosis, enrolled in a pregnancy study.

This clone appeared a few times. The chain has TRBV7-8 and TRBJ1-2, with D tentatively TRBD1 (5 bases). Deletions cut 1 base from V and 5 bases from J, with 20 bases between. CDR1 and CDR2 (germline): SGHVS, FQNEAQ. This CDR3 has 17 amino acids. CDR3 residues: CASSLVPSGRVKYGYTF. CDR3 DNA: TGTGCCAGCAGCTTAGTCCCTTCTGGCAGGGTGAAATATGGCTACACCTTC.

This rearrangement joins TRBV7-3 to TRBJ1-2; a possible D gene is TRBD1 (6 bases). Germline loops: CDR1 SGHTA, CDR2 FQGTGA. V lost 5 bases to trimming and J lost 8 bases, with 18 bases between them. The CDR3 consists of 14 residues. The CDR3 region is CASSPPQPGAGYTF. The CDR3 DNA is TGTGCCAGCAGCCCGCCCCAGCCAGGGGCCGGCTACACCTTC.

The gene calls are TRBV5-1 and TRBJ2-3; TRBD1 matches at 7 bases. The CDR3 consists of 17 residues. The germline V gene encodes CDR1 SGHRS and CDR2 YFSETQ. With V trimmed by 5 bases and J by 6 bases, 18 bases remained unmatched. The CDR3 nucleotides are TGCGCCAGCAGGGAGCTATTCGGGACAGTCAAAGTCGATACGCAGTATTTT. Translated: CASRELFGTVKVDTQYF. The whole variable domain, filled in from reference TRBV5-1 and TRBJ2-3, reads KAGVTQTPRYLIKTRGQQVTLSCSPISGHRSVSWYQQTPGQGLQFLFEYFSETQRNKGNFPGRFSGRQFSNSRSEMNVSTLELGDSALYLCASRELFGTVKVDTQYFGPGTRLTVL.

The V call is TRBV7-9, the J call TRBJ2-5; 9 nucleotides align to TRBD2. The CDR3 runs 16 residues. V lost 5 bases, J lost 9 bases, and 16 bases stayed unmatched. Germline CDR1 and CDR2: SEHNR and FQNEAQ (reference sequence). The CDR3: CASSPRASGAPSPQYF. DNA of the CDR3: TGTGCCAGCAGCCCCCGGGCTAGCGGGGCCCCGAGCCCCCAGTACTTC.

This clone was observed a single time. The V gene is TRBV13, the J gene TRBJ2-2, with TRBD1 identical over 10 bases. Germline lookup yields CDR1 PRHDT and CDR2 FYEKMQ (reference sequence). The CDR3 spans 15 residues. Trimming took 5 bases from V and 4 from J; bases not matched to a gene: 4. DNA for the CDR3: TGTGCCAGCAGCCACCGGACAGGGGGCACCGGGGAGCTGTTTTTT. It is translated as CASSHRTGGTGELFF.

The rearrangement links TRBV15 to TRBJ1-4; no clear D gene. This CDR3 has 13 amino acids. V was cut by 3 bases and J by 8 bases, with 10 bases left in between. Germline values: CDR1 LNHNV, CDR2 YYDKDF (reference sequence). CDR3 residues: CATSSSSPEKLFF. As DNA, the CDR3 is TGTGCCACCAGCAGCTCTTCTCCCGAAAAACTGTTTTTT.

The chain employs TRBV29-1 and TRBJ2-3; 10 positions match TRBD2. Germline assignment: CDR1 SQVTM and CDR2 ANQGSEA. The CDR3 spans 15 residues. The trim removed 5 bases at V and 0 bases at J, leaving 5 bases unmatched. The CDR3 spells CSVFGLAVSTDTQYF. For the CDR3, the DNA is TGCAGCGTTTTCGGACTAGCGGTGAGCACAGATACGCAGTATTTT.

The CDR3 DNA is TGTGCCAGCAGCTTAGATATGACGGGCAGGGGGGATGGCTACACCTTC. This gives the protein CASSLDMTGRGDGYTF. V usage is TRBV7-8 and J usage is TRBJ1-2; 7 positions match TRBD1. The V segment lost 1 base and the J segment 6 bases; nucleotides outside the gene matches: 11. The CDR3 covers 16 residues. Germline V gene sequence: CDR1 SGHVS, CDR2 FQNEAQ.

The chain carries TRBV5-4 and TRBJ2-2; weak D call: TRBD2 (6 bases). CDR1 and CDR2 (germline): SGHNT, YYREEE (reference sequence). V was shortened by 4 bases and J by 7 bases, with 17 bases between the two germline ends. The CDR3 is 15 amino acids. CDR3 region: CASSVRGGSIGELFF. In nucleotides, the CDR3 is TGTGCCAGCAGCGTCCGCGGAGGGTCGATCGGGGAGCTGTTTTTT.

V gene TRBV6-1 combines with J gene TRBJ1-1, with TRBD1 matching over 10 bases. This CDR3 has 14 residues. Trimming at V came to 7 bases and at J to 4 bases, leaving 6 bases not matched to a gene. Germline V gene lookup returns CDR1 MNHNS and CDR2 SASEGT. The CDR3 sequence: CASTIGTGVTEAFF. The CDR3 bases are TGTGCCAGCACTATAGGGACAGGGGTCACTGAAGCTTTCTTT.

The CDR3 nucleotides read TGTGCCAGCAGTTTAGTACAGGGTAACACTGAAGCTTTCTTT. Protein product: CASSLVQGNTEAFF. The rearrangement uses TRBV27 and TRBJ1-1; D might be TRBD1 (6 bases). The CDR3 has 14 residues. Trimming took 2 bases from V and 2 from J, leaving 9 bases between them. From germline, CDR1 is MNHEY and CDR2 SMNVEV (reference sequence).

This rearrangement joins TRBV29-1 to TRBJ2-5; 7 nucleotides align to TRBD1. V shed 7 bases, J shed 5 bases, and the junction held 4 bases outside the gene matches. The CDR3 contains 11 residues. Germline V gives CDR1 SQVTM, CDR2 ANQGSEA. The DNA of the CDR3 is TGCAGCGGGGGACAGTGGGAGACCCAGTACTTC. This codes for CSGGQWETQYF.

The chain links TRBV28 to TRBJ2-7; TRBD2 matches at 7 bases. This CDR3 spans 15 amino acids. Germline values: CDR1 MDHEN, CDR2 SYDVKM. V dropped 1 base and J dropped 2; count of bases not matched to a gene: 5. The CDR3 bases are TGTGCCAGCAGTTTATCCGGCGGGGGAACCTACGAGCAGTACTTC. Protein sequence: CASSLSGGGTYEQYF.

This chain uses TRBV7-8 with TRBJ2-2; 11 bases line up with TRBD1. Germline CDR1 and CDR2: SGHVS and FQNEAQ. V dropped 5 bases and J dropped 6; count of bases not matched to a gene: 11. CDR3 length: 17 residues. The CDR3 nucleotides read TGTGCCAGCAGCGCTCCCTCTGGGACAGGGGGGGCCGGGGAGCTGTTTTTT. This codes for CASSAPSGTGGAGELFF.

The chain couples TRBV10-2 to TRBJ2-5; a possible D gene is TRBD2 (6 bases). The DNA end favors TRBJ2-7, so the J call may be wrong. This CDR3 contains 15 residues. CDR1 WSHSY and CDR2 SAAADI come from the germline V gene. CDR3 in amino acids: CASSEVGGWSYEQYF. CDR3 in DNA: TGCGCCAGCAGTGAAGTAGGAGGGTGGTCCTACGAGCAGTACTTC.

The chain is built from TRBV11-3 and TRBJ2-1, with 9 positions matching TRBD2. Germline CDR1 SGHNT, CDR2 YENEEA. The CDR3 runs 15 residues. After removal of 8 bases from V and 1 base from J, the junction contained 6 bases not matched to a gene. CDR3 residues: CASAVRGGSYNEQFF. The CDR3 DNA reads as TGTGCCAGCGCTGTGCGGGGGGGATCCTACAATGAGCAGTTCTTC.

The rearrangement links TRBV13 to TRBJ2-7; 9 positions match TRBD2. V trimming: 2 bases; J trimming: 2 bases; junction bases outside the gene matches: 10. CDR1 PRHDT and CDR2 FYEKMQ come from the germline V gene (reference sequence). The CDR3 covers 17 residues. CDR3 sequence: CASSLISPSGAPYEQYF. CDR3 DNA sequence: TGTGCCAGCAGCTTAATCTCCCCTAGCGGGGCTCCCTACGAGCAGTACTTC.

V usage is TRBV7-3 and J usage is TRBJ2-1; 11 nucleotides match TRBD2. The trim removed 5 bases at V and 4 bases at J, leaving 4 bases unmatched. The V gene's germline CDR1 is SGHTA and CDR2 FQGTGA. The CDR3 sequence is 15 residues long. CDR3 sequence (DNA): TGTGCCAGCAGCCAGACTAGCGGGGCGTACAATGAGCAGTTCTTC. This encodes CASSQTSGAYNEQFF.

The chain recombines TRBV6-5 with TRBJ1-1; 7 nucleotides line up with TRBD1. Germline V gene data show CDR1 as MNHEY and CDR2 as SVGAGI. The CDR3 contains 14 residues. The junction had 15 bases not matched to a gene; V was cut back by 6 bases and J by 11 bases. CDR3 in amino acids: CASRRLTGPPGAFF. CDR3 DNA sequence: TGTGCCAGCAGAAGACTGACAGGGCCGCCTGGGGCTTTCTTT.

V is TRBV4-3 and J is TRBJ1-1; D is uncertain. This CDR3 has 17 amino acids. CDR1 LGHNA and CDR2 YSLEER come from the germline V gene. Trimming took 4 bases from V and 4 from J, leaving 22 bases between them. The CDR3 protein is CASSRAYGVVTRTEAFF. The DNA of the CDR3 is TGCGCCAGCAGCCGAGCATACGGAGTTGTTACGCGCACTGAAGCTTTCTTT.

The V call is TRBV7-9, the J call TRBJ2-7; TRBD1 agrees at 7 bases. This CDR3 region has 14 residues. The V segment lost 5 bases and the J segment 4 bases; nucleotides outside the gene matches: 8. Germline CDR1 and CDR2: SEHNR and FQNEAQ (reference sequence). The chain's CDR3 is CASSASGTEYEQYF. The DNA of the CDR3 is TGTGCCAGCAGCGCCTCCGGGACAGAATACGAGCAGTACTTC.

The CDR3 is CASSDPGTGFGYTF. The CDR3 coding sequence is TGCGCCAGCAGTGACCCCGGGACAGGGTTTGGCTACACCTTC. The chain recombines TRBV10-2 with TRBJ1-2, with TRBD1 matching over 9 bases. Unmatched junction bases numbered 6, after V lost 3 bases and J lost 7 bases. This CDR3 region has 14 residues. Germline V lookup: CDR1 WSHSY, CDR2 SAAADI.

V and J are TRBV7-3 and TRBJ2-2, with a weak D call TRBD1 (6 bases). The ends were cut back, 5 bases at V and 4 bases at J, with 17 bases in the middle. This CDR3 has 16 amino acids. Germline loops: CDR1 SGHTA, CDR2 FQGTGA. Here the CDR3 DNA reads TGTGCCAGCAGCCCCCACCCAGGGGCGGTCACCGGGGAGCTGTTTTTT. Translation gives CASSPHPGAVTGELFF.

The gene calls are TRBV9 and TRBJ2-7, with TRBD1 identical over 8 bases. Germline V CDR1 and CDR2: SGDLS, YYNGEE. The junction had 4 bases not matched to a gene; V was cut back by 0 bases and J by 5 bases. This CDR3 comprises 14 residues. The CDR3 DNA is TGTGCCAGCAGCGTAGGTCAGGGGGCTAACGAGCAGTACTTC. Protein sequence: CASSVGQGANEQYF.